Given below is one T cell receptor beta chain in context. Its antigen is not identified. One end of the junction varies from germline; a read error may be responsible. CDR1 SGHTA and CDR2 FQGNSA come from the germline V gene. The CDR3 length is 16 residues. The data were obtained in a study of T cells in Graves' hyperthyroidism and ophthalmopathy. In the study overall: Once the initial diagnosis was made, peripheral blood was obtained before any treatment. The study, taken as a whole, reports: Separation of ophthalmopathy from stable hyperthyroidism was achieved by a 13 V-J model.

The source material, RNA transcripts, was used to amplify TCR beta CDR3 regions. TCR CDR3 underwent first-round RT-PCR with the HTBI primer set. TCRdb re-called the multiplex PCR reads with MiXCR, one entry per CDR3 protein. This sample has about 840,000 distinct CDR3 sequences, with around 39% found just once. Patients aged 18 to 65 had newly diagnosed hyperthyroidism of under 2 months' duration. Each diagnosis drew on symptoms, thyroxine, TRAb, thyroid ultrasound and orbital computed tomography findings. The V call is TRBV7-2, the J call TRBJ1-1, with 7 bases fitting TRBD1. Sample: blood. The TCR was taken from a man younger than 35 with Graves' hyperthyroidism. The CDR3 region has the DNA TGTGCCAGCAGAAGGGGGACAGCTAGAATGAACACTGAAACTTTCTTT. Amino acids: CASRRGTARMNTETFF.